The 9 T cell receptor beta chains below were found in one sample sequenced in a study of shared clonotypes between healthy human individuals. Sequencing used immunoSEQ multiplex PCR; TCRdb keeps in-frame clones, though not all of them. The sample comprises 2.3 million or so clones, more than 85% of which are singletons, and 0.39% rests with the top ten. The sequencing sample was made of naive CD4+ T cells from PBMCs. Specified subset: CD45RA+ positively selected. The receptor set was obtained from a man aged 18-30 years in good health. Some clones in this sample may be carry-over from other donors' samples.

This clone was seen a single time. The V call is TRBV10-3, the J call TRBJ1-2, with 9 bases lining up with TRBD1. After removal of 6 bases from V and 12 bases from J, the junction contained 14 bases not matched to a gene. The CDR3 runs to 14 residues. CDR1 is ENHRY, CDR2 SYGVKD, per germline. DNA for the CDR3: TGTGCCATCAGAGAGGGACAGGGTTTGGTTCAGGACACCTTC. Its protein product is CAIREGQGLVQDTF.

The chain recombines TRBV9 with TRBJ2-6; D remains unclear. Germline values: CDR1 SGDLS, CDR2 YYNGEE. This CDR3 contains 17 residues. Trimming pared 0 bases from V and 0 bases from J, leaving 10 bases between. Here the CDR3 DNA reads TGTGCCAGCAGCGTAGTTGGCAGAGGCTCTGGGGCCAACGTCCTGACTTTC. Translating gives CASSVVGRGSGANVLTF. The full variable domain, its missing parts supplied by reference TRBV9 and TRBJ2-6, is DSGVTQTPKHLITATGQRVTLRCSPRSGDLSVYWYQQSLDQGLQFLIQYYNGEERAKGNILERFSAQQFPDLHSELNLSSLELGDSALYFCASSVVGRGSGANVLTFGAGSRLTVL.

The chain carries TRBV5-1 and TRBJ1-2; 8 bases align to TRBD1. V shed 4 bases and J 0 bases; nucleotides not matched to a gene: 5. Germline lookup yields CDR1 SGHRS and CDR2 YFSETQ. The CDR3 length is 15 residues. The CDR3 DNA sequence: TGCGCCAGCAGCATAGACAGGGGATCTAACTATGGCTACACCTTC. Its protein is CASSIDRGSNYGYTF.

Worth noting for this clone: One junction end does not reproduce the germline sequence, and a read error may be involved. The chain is built from TRBV28 and TRBJ1-1; D gene ambiguous. The CDR3 consists of 15 residues. CDR1 is MDHEN, CDR2 SYDVKM, per germline. The DNA of the CDR3 is TGTGCCAGCAGTTCGGGAAGTAACCAGAACACTGGAGCTTTCTTT. It translates to CASSSGSNQNTGAFF.

CDR3 bases: TGTGCCAGCAGCGTAGGGTTGGGATCCGGGGAGCTGTTTTTT. Amino acid sequence: CASSVGLGSGELFF. The V gene is TRBV9, the J gene TRBJ2-2, with D uncertain. There are 14 residues in the CDR3. V was cut by 0 bases and J by 6 bases, with 9 bases left in between. CDR1 and CDR2 from the germline V gene are SGDLS and YYNGEE.

J is TRBJ1-1 and V is TRBV25-1, with a weak D call TRBD1 (6 bases). Germline CDR1 is MGHDK and CDR2 is SYGVNS. This CDR3 comprises 15 residues. V gave up 6 bases and J gave up 1 base, with 15 bases separating them. The DNA for the CDR3 is TGTGCCAGCAGATCCCGGATAGGGGGGAACACTGAAGCTTTCTTT. Protein product: CASRSRIGGNTEAFF.

The J gene is TRBJ2-5, the V gene TRBV5-8, with a possible D match to TRBD2 (5 bases). The CDR3 covers 13 residues. Trimming cost V 0 bases and J 7 bases, with 10 bases left between them. CDR1 and CDR2 from the germline V gene are SGHTS and YDEGEE. For the CDR3, the DNA is TGTGCCAGCAGCTTGGGGCGGGTCGGGACCCAGTACTTC. This encodes CASSLGRVGTQYF. Based on the CDR3 plus reference TRBV5-8 and TRBJ2-5, the full variable domain is EAGVTQSPTHLIKTRGQQATLRCSPISGHTSVYWYQQALGLGLQFLLWYDEGEERNRGNFPPRFSGRQFPNYSSELNVNALELEDSALYLCASSLGRVGTQYFGPGTRLLVL.

The chain has TRBV5-1 and TRBJ2-7, with TRBD2 matching over 7 bases. Germline V gene lookup returns CDR1 SGHRS and CDR2 YFSETQ. The CDR3 runs 16 residues. V trimming: 0 bases; J trimming: 3 bases; junction bases outside the gene matches: 9. CDR3 loop: CASSLVSGLGVYEQYF. The CDR3 DNA is TGCGCCAGCAGCTTGGTCTCTGGACTAGGTGTCTACGAGCAGTACTTC.

This clone was detected only a few times. Other DNA variants within this sample encode the same CDR3. This chain uses TRBV12-5 with TRBJ1-1; 7 bases are a match to TRBD1. Germline V gene sequence: CDR1 LGHNT, CDR2 FRNRAP. J was trimmed by 4 bases and V by 2 bases; bases with no gene match: 1. This CDR3 contains 13 residues. Here the CDR3 reads CASGLSGGTEAFF. Here the CDR3 DNA reads TGTGCTAGTGGTTTGTCAGGGGGCACTGAAGCTTTCTTT. Drawing the rest from reference TRBV12-5 and TRBJ1-1, the complete variable domain is DARVTQTPRHKVTEMGQEVTMRCQPILGHNTVFWYRQTMMQGLELLAYFRNRAPLDDSGMPKDRFSAEMPDATLATLKIQPSEPRDSAVYFCASGLSGGTEAFFGQGTRLTVV.